The next 2 T cell receptor beta chains were all read from a single sample in a study of blood T cells in healthy people across ages. A second 7 to 11 cycle PCR used barcoded and J-beta primers. Each CDR3 protein is one row after TCRdb ran MiXCR on the 5' RACE reads. This sample yields 550,000 to 600,000 distinct CDR3 sequences, of which 40% to 50% are seen a single time; about 22% belongs to the top ten. Input material: blood. These receptors originate from a man older than 75 in good health.

The CDR3: CASILGTAREKYQETQYF. CDR3 bases: TGTGCCAGCATCTTAGGGACAGCGCGCGAAAAGTACCAAGAGACCCAGTACTTC. The chain recombines TRBV6-2 or TRBV6-3 with TRBJ2-5; TRBD1 matches 7 bases. The J segment lost 0 bases and the V segment lost 7 bases, leaving 17 bases of the junction unmatched. CDR3 length: 18 amino acids. CDR1 is MNHEY and CDR2 is SVGEGT in the germline V gene.

There are a few counts of this clonotype. The V call is TRBV3-1, the J call TRBJ2-7; 8 nucleotides line up with TRBD1. Germline V gene sequence: CDR1 LGHDT, CDR2 YNNKEL (reference sequence). This CDR3 spans 13 amino acids. V lost 4 bases and J lost 6; bases outside the gene matches: 5. CDR3 loop: CASSLQGAREQYF. The DNA of the CDR3 is TGTGCCAGCAGCCTCCAGGGGGCTCGCGAGCAGTACTTC.